This passage covers 30 T cell receptor beta chains from one sample sequenced in a study of T cells in Graves' hyperthyroidism and ophthalmopathy. Amplified TCR beta CDR3 regions derived from RNA transcripts. The TCR CDR3 was amplified in a first-round RT-PCR using the HTBI primer set. MiXCR, run by TCRdb on the multiplex PCR reads, gives a single entry per CDR3 protein. This table has hundreds of thousands of distinct CDR3 sequences, 35% to 45% appearing once. The sequenced sample consisted of blood. Every receptor here comes from a man between 18 and 29 years old with Graves' hyperthyroidism.

The table lists this clonotype with a few counts. The J gene is TRBJ1-1, the V gene TRBV11-2; TRBD1 is a possible D gene (5 bases). V gave up 6 bases and J gave up 1 base, with 12 bases separating them. Germline loops: CDR1 SGHAT, CDR2 FQNNGV. This CDR3 is built from 14 residues. CDR3 amino acids: CASRNGAGNTEAFF. CDR3 nucleotides: TGTGCCAGCAGGAACGGGGCTGGGAACACTGAAGCTTTCTTT.

The rearrangement links TRBV29-1 to TRBJ2-5; 11 nucleotides line up with TRBD1. CDR1 and CDR2 from the germline V gene are SQVTM and ANQGSEA. After removal of 7 bases from V and 0 bases from J, the junction contained 7 bases not matched to a gene. The length of the CDR3 is 15 residues. The CDR3 bases are TGCAGCGCCCTACCGGGACAGGGGGACCAAGAGACCCAGTACTTC. Its translation is CSALPGQGDQETQYF.

This clonotype was seen many times. This chain joins TRBV15 and TRBJ2-5; the D is unclear. The CDR3 is made up of 15 amino acids. The germline CDR1 and CDR2 sequences are LNHNV and YYDKDF (reference sequence). Trimming shortened V by 0 bases and J by 5 bases, and 13 bases separated the two germline ends. DNA of the CDR3: TGTGCCACCAGCAGAGAACTAATGAGCGTGGAGACCCAGTACTTC. It specifies CATSRELMSVETQYF.

This clonotype was observed a few times. The rearrangement joins TRBV2 to TRBJ2-7; TRBD2 might be the D (5 bases). V was trimmed by 6 bases and J by 6 bases, leaving 18 bases between them. CDR1 is SNHLY, CDR2 FYNNEI, per germline. The CDR3 extends over 14 amino acids. CDR3 sequence: CASSQEAGAGEQYF. DNA of the CDR3: TGTGCCAGCAGCCAAGAGGCGGGTGCGGGCGAGCAGTACTTC.

The rearrangement links TRBV10-3 to TRBJ1-2; no reliable D call. CDR3 length: 13 residues. From germline, CDR1 is ENHRY and CDR2 SYGVKD. Trimming removed 4 bases at V and 6 bases at J, with 12 bases between. CDR3 sequence reads: CAISGRGMDGYTF. CDR3 nucleotide sequence: TGTGCCATCAGTGGGAGAGGGATGGATGGCTACACCTTC.

The J gene is TRBJ2-3, the V gene TRBV29-1; a possible D gene is TRBD1 (6 bases). This CDR3 has 16 amino acids. CDR1 and CDR2 from the germline V gene are SQVTM and ANQGSEA. Trimming took off 5 bases at V and 0 bases at J, with 18 bases between the two ends. The CDR3 bases are TGCAGCGTTAAGGGAGTCGTGACAGGAAGCACAGATACGCAGTATTTT. It specifies CSVKGVVTGSTDTQYF.

This clonotype was counted between two and nine times. The V gene is TRBV7-2, the J gene TRBJ1-2; D is ambiguous. Trimming removed 3 bases at V and 0 bases at J, with 8 bases between. The germline V gene encodes CDR1 SGHTA and CDR2 FQGNSA. The CDR3 runs 14 residues. CDR3 nucleotides: TGTGCCAGCAGCTTCGCGGTAGCTAACTATGGCTACACCTTC. As protein: CASSFAVANYGYTF.

The chain's CDR3 is CASRRGSNSNQPQHF. DNA of the CDR3: TGTGCCAGTAGGCGGGGCAGCAATAGCAATCAGCCCCAGCATTTT. The chain combines TRBV19 with TRBJ1-5; a weak D match, TRBD1 (5 bases). The CDR3 sequence is 15 residues long. Germline-derived CDR1 and CDR2 are LNHDA and SQIVND (reference sequence). Trimming took 6 bases from V and 0 from J, leaving 12 bases between them. Together with reference TRBV19 and TRBJ1-5, the CDR3 gives the full variable domain: DGGITQSPKYLFRKEGQNVTLSCEQNLNHDAMYWYRQDPGQGLRLIYYSQIVNDFQKGDIAEGYSVSREKKESFPLTVTSAQKNPTAFYLCASRRGSNSNQPQHFGDGTRLSIL.

In this sample, this clonotype turned up a few times. This rearrangement joins TRBV20-1 to TRBJ1-5, with a weak D call TRBD1 (5 bases). V was shortened by 5 bases and J by 2 bases, with 13 bases between the two germline ends. CDR3 length: 14 amino acids. Germline CDR1 DFQATT, CDR2 SNEGSKA (reference sequence). The CDR3 protein is CSARIRVGNQPQHF. In nucleotides, the CDR3 is TGCAGTGCTCGGATCAGGGTCGGCAATCAGCCCCAGCATTTT.

The chain recombines TRBV12-3 or TRBV12-4 with TRBJ1-5; TRBD1 matches 7 bases. The V gene end was trimmed by 5 bases and the J gene end by 6 bases; junction bases not matched to a gene: 10. The CDR3 is 15 residues long. The CDR3 spells CASSPGGRGSQPQHF. CDR3 bases: TGTGCCAGCAGTCCCGGGGGCAGGGGGAGTCAGCCCCAGCATTTT.

This clonotype came up many times. CDR3 nucleotide sequence: TGTGCCACCAGCAGGGTCGGGGGACCTGAAAAACTGTTTTTT. This encodes CATSRVGGPEKLFF. The gene calls are TRBV15 and TRBJ1-4; a weak D match, TRBD1 (5 bases). This CDR3 spans 14 amino acids. Germline-derived CDR1 and CDR2 are LNHNV and YYDKDF (reference sequence). Trimming took off 3 bases at V and 7 bases at J, with 12 bases between the two ends.

This clonotype has a handful of counts. For the CDR3, the DNA is TGTGCCATCAGTGATCTCCCAGGTGGAGGGGCGTACACCGGGGAGCTGTTTTTT. Amino acids: CAISDLPGGGAYTGELFF. The rearrangement links TRBV10-3 to TRBJ2-2; D is possibly TRBD2 (6 bases). This CDR3 comprises 18 residues. V dropped 3 bases and J dropped 3 bases, with 20 bases sitting between them. Germline CDR1 and CDR2: ENHRY and SYGVKD.

The rearrangement links TRBV20-1 to TRBJ1-2; 10 bases are shared with TRBD1. J gave up 2 bases and V 3 bases, and 9 bases lay outside the gene matches. Germline V gene lookup returns CDR1 DFQATT and CDR2 SNEGSKA (reference sequence). The CDR3 spans 16 residues. The CDR3: CSARYPDRGRNYGYTF. CDR3 nucleotide sequence: TGCAGTGCTAGGTACCCTGACAGGGGGCGCAACTATGGCTACACCTTC.

The CDR3 sequence: CASSAPSTYEQYF. The CDR3 nucleotides are TGCGCCAGCAGCGCCCCATCAACCTACGAGCAGTACTTC. The V and J genes are TRBV4-3 and TRBJ2-7; D ambiguous. CDR1 LGHNA and CDR2 YSLEER come from the germline V gene. This CDR3 comprises 13 residues. V lost 5 bases and J 2 bases, leaving 10 bases between the germline ends.

V and J are TRBV9 and TRBJ1-4, with a tentative D call TRBD1 (5 bases). CDR1 SGDLS and CDR2 YYNGEE come from the germline V gene. The CDR3 is made up of 16 amino acids. Trimming cost V 4 bases and J 8 bases, with 21 bases left between them. The CDR3 spells CASSTQGGGAEEKLFF. The CDR3 DNA sequence: TGTGCCAGCAGCACCCAGGGCGGGGGAGCGGAAGAAAAACTGTTTTTT. The entire variable domain, with the rest obtained from reference TRBV9 and TRBJ1-4, is as follows: DSGVTQTPKHLITATGQRVTLRCSPRSGDLSVYWYQQSLDQGLQFLIQYYNGEERAKGNILERFSAQQFPDLHSELNLSSLELGDSALYFCASSTQGGGAEEKLFFGSGTQLSVL.

This rearrangement joins TRBV7-2 to TRBJ1-2; a possible D gene is TRBD1 (5 bases). With 1 base removed from V and 8 bases from J, the gap between germline ends came to 17 bases. The V gene's germline CDR1 is SGHTA and CDR2 FQGNSA. This CDR3 spans 15 amino acids. The CDR3 DNA sequence: TGTGCCAGCAGCTTAGATCGGAGCAGGGCTGGCGGCTACACCTTC. It is translated as CASSLDRSRAGGYTF.

V usage is TRBV2 and J usage is TRBJ1-2; maybe TRBD1 (6 bases). Deletions cut 6 bases from V and 7 bases from J, with 21 bases between. Germline CDR1 SNHLY, CDR2 FYNNEI. The CDR3 contains 15 residues. DNA of the CDR3: TGTGCCAGCAGGGACAGACCCGCTGGGATATTTGGCTACACCTTC. Its protein is CASRDRPAGIFGYTF.

The rearrangement uses TRBV15 and TRBJ2-7; 7 bases fit TRBD1. This CDR3 is 16 amino acids long. J lost 2 bases, V lost 3 bases, and 10 bases had no gene match. In germline, CDR1 is LNHNV, CDR2 YYDKDF (reference sequence). In DNA, the CDR3 is TGTGCCACCAGCAGTTTAGGAGACAGGGCACCCTACGAGCAGTACTTC. As protein: CATSSLGDRAPYEQYF.

This clonotype was counted only a few times. V and J are TRBV5-4 and TRBJ2-7; TRBD2 aligns across 12 bases. This CDR3 contains 16 residues. V gave up 4 bases and J gave up 4 bases; unmatched junction bases: 9. Germline V gene lookup returns CDR1 SGHNT and CDR2 YYREEE (reference sequence). The CDR3 sequence is CASSPELAGGLYEQYF. CDR3 nucleotide sequence: TGTGCCAGCAGCCCCGAACTAGCGGGAGGTTTATACGAGCAGTACTTC.

The gene calls are TRBV25-1 and TRBJ1-1, with D possibly being TRBD1 (5 bases). The CDR3 length is 14 residues. Germline V lookup: CDR1 MGHDK, CDR2 SYGVNS. V dropped 6 bases and J dropped 4 bases, with 15 bases sitting between them. CDR3 DNA: TGTGCCAGCAGCTTGTGGGGGGGGACCACTGAAGCTTTCTTT. This codes for CASSLWGGTTEAFF. Using reference TRBV25-1 and TRBJ1-1 for the parts outside the CDR3, the full variable domain is EADIYQTPRYLVIGTGKKITLECSQTMGHDKMYWYQQDPGMELHLIHYSYGVNSTEKGDLSSESTVSRIRTEHFPLTLESARPSHTSQYLCASSLWGGTTEAFFGQGTRLTVV.

The CDR3 DNA reads as TGCGCCAGCAGCTCGGGGGACAGGGTCCCCTACGAGCAGTACTTC. This codes for CASSSGDRVPYEQYF. The chain links TRBV5-1 to TRBJ2-7; 9 bases match TRBD1. The V and J ends lost 3 bases and 2 bases, in that order; junction bases with no gene match: 6. Per the germline V gene, CDR1 is SGHRS and CDR2 is YFSETQ. The CDR3 length is 15 residues.

The CDR3 nucleotides are TGTGCCAGCAGCCGGGTTGGGGGAAACGGGGAGCTGTTTTTT. Protein sequence: CASSRVGGNGELFF. This chain links TRBV12-3 or TRBV12-4 with TRBJ2-2; possibly TRBD1 or TRBD2 for D (5 bases each). This CDR3 has 14 residues. Trimming removed 6 bases at V and 7 bases at J, with 15 bases between.

The rearrangement links TRBV7-9 to TRBJ1-2; perhaps TRBD1 as D (5 bases). This CDR3 region has 14 residues. CDR1 is SEHNR, CDR2 FQNEAQ, per germline (reference sequence). The V and J ends lost 5 bases and 8 bases respectively, with 18 bases between them. Here the CDR3 DNA reads TGTGCCAGCAGCCAAGGGCTGGCAGGGTCGGGCTACACCTTC. This encodes CASSQGLAGSGYTF.

This clonotype was recorded many times. This chain joins TRBV7-9 and TRBJ1-4; D gene uncertain. Trimming shortened V by 3 bases and J by 4 bases, and 9 bases separated the two germline ends. Germline CDR1 is SEHNR and CDR2 is FQNEAQ (reference sequence). The CDR3 is made up of 14 amino acids. CDR3 residues: CASSFGRSNEKLFF. The DNA for the CDR3 is TGTGCCAGCAGCTTTGGCAGGAGTAATGAAAAACTGTTTTTT. The whole variable domain, filled in from reference TRBV7-9 and TRBJ1-4, reads DTGVSQNPRHKITKRGQNVTFRCDPISEHNRLYWYRQTLGQGPEFLTYFQNEAQLEKSRLLSDRFSAERPKGSFSTLEIQRTEQGDSAMYLCASSFGRSNEKLFFGSGTQLSVL.

On this clonotype itself: A junction boundary mismatches the germline segment, possibly from a read error. The V and J genes are TRBV10-2 and TRBJ1-2, with no clear D. Germline CDR1 and CDR2: WSHSY and SAAADI. This CDR3 has 14 residues. DNA for the CDR3: TGTGCCAGCAGTTACTCTCAGCGTAACTATGGCTACACCTTC. Its translation is CASSYSQRNYGYTF.

The CDR3 nucleotides are TGCAGCGTTGCGGCAGGCGCCAACGTCCTGACTTTC. Translated, it gives CSVAAGANVLTF. The rearrangement uses TRBV29-1 and TRBJ2-6; D gene unclear. Per germline, CDR1 SQVTM and CDR2 ANQGSEA. Trimming cost V 4 bases and J 7 bases, with 8 bases left between them. The CDR3 has 12 residues.

The chain is built from TRBV2 and TRBJ1-4, with D uncertain. The CDR3 sequence is 12 residues long. In germline, CDR1 is SNHLY, CDR2 FYNNEI. The ends were cut back, 4 bases at V and 7 bases at J, with 7 bases in the middle. CDR3 residues: CASSARTEKLFF. CDR3 DNA sequence: TGTGCCAGCAGTGCTCGGACTGAAAAACTGTTTTTT.

The chain has TRBV29-1 and TRBJ1-2; D is perhaps TRBD1 (6 bases). The V and J ends lost 5 bases and 5 bases respectively, with 12 bases between them. This CDR3 contains 12 residues. In germline, CDR1 is SQVTM, CDR2 ANQGSEA. CDR3 DNA: TGCAGCGTTCGGCACAGGGAGTATGGCTACACCTTC. Its translation is CSVRHREYGYTF.

The chain combines TRBV10-3 with TRBJ2-3; D is uncertain. Looked up from germline, CDR1 is ENHRY and CDR2 is SYGVKD. CDR3 length: 15 residues. V was pared by 10 bases and J by 2 bases, with 19 bases between. CDR3: CATPCGRSSTDTQYF. The CDR3 region has the DNA TGTGCCACCCCGTGTGGCCGCTCCTCCACAGATACGCAGTATTTT.

V and J are TRBV29-1 and TRBJ2-2; 9 bases are a match to TRBD1. The CDR3 loop spans 14 amino acids. Germline V gene sequence: CDR1 SQVTM, CDR2 ANQGSEA. V lost 4 bases to trimming and J lost 7 bases; unmatched junction nucleotides: 7. CDR3 sequence: CSVVLDRGYGELFF. CDR3 nucleotide sequence: TGCAGCGTTGTATTGGACAGGGGCTACGGGGAGCTGTTTTTT.